The present entry profiles one T cell receptor beta chain with its context. Its antigen is unidentified. TCRdb reprocessed the 5' RACE reads, with one entry per CDR3 protein and no DNA. With about 200,000 distinct CDR3 sequences in the sample, the ten largest clones hold around 7.7%. Looked up from germline, CDR1 is MNHEY and CDR2 is SVGEGT. This CDR3 has 20 residues. These data belong to a study of monozygotic twins with inflammatory bowel disease. Overall study results and limits: The sharing of clonotypes with others was lower in IBD patients than in healthy twins, especially with disease activity. Background noise in patient repertoires may stem from differing immunosuppressive treatments.

The chain uses TRBV6-2 or TRBV6-3 and TRBJ2-3; the D gene TCRdb calls, TRBD2, cannot be checked with no DNA. Material: blood. The sequence was collected from a human donor with ulcerative colitis or Crohn's disease, or a healthy co-twin of an affected twin (not recorded which). The CDR3 loop is CASSYSSTSGRLPSTDTQYF.